The sequence of this TCR beta chain was determined in a study of OX40 agonist ivuxolimab in advanced cancers. The CDR3 spans 15 residues. The V gene end was trimmed by 4 bases and the J gene end by 5 bases; junction bases not matched to a gene: 8. Germline CDR1 reads MNHEY; CDR2 reads SVGAGI. A remark on this clone: The antigen remains undetermined.

Baseline, cycle 4 day 1, and cycle 7 day 1 were the blood sampling points. Overall study findings and caveats: There were, on average, more expanded clones in CD8+ T cells than in CD4+.

The protocol was immunoSEQ multiplex PCR, while the TCRdb copy is restricted to in-frame clones and leaves out a portion. The repertoire holds tens of thousands of clones, with roughly 90% as singletons. V is TRBV6-5 and J is TRBJ1-1; TRBD1 aligns across 9 bases. Sample: CD4+ or CD8+ T cells sorted from blood, taken in a trial of the OX40 agonist ivuxolimab. The clonotype originates from an adult with an advanced solid tumor such as melanoma, head and neck, liver or kidney cancer. CDR3 sequence (DNA): TGTGCCAGCAGTTTACAGGGGGCATTTGGAACTGAAGCTTTCTTT. Translated, it gives CASSLQGAFGTEAFF.